The next 29 T cell receptor beta chains were all read from a single sample in a study of CD8 T cells in ankylosing spondylitis. Using its own MiXCR run on the 5' RACE reads, TCRdb lists one record per CDR3 protein. Seen here are under 300,000 distinct CDR3 sequences, about 18% observed once, and the top ten hold more than 25%. The sample was blood, either unsorted or a sorted T cell fraction (not recorded which). The source of these receptors is a male donor with ankylosing spondylitis or in good health (not recorded which).

Written as DNA, the CDR3 is TGTGCCAGCAGTTACTCGCAGACTAGTGGCAATGAGCAGTTCTTC. Protein product: CASSYSQTSGNEQFF. This chain uses TRBV6-5 with TRBJ2-1; perhaps TRBD2 as D (6 bases). The CDR3 loop spans 15 amino acids. The V gene's germline CDR1 is MNHEY and CDR2 SVGAGI. Trimming pared 0 bases from V and 6 bases from J, leaving 12 bases between.

This clonotype was seen only a few times. The CDR3 DNA follows: TGTGCTAGTGGTTTGGACTTGGCGGGAGGAACAGATACGCAGTATTTT. Translating it yields CASGLDLAGGTDTQYF. This sequence joins TRBV12-5 and TRBJ2-3, with 8 bases fitting TRBD2. Trimming cost V 1 base and J 3 bases; bases outside gene matches: 6. This CDR3 comprises 16 residues. Looked up from germline, CDR1 is LGHNT and CDR2 is FRNRAP.

This clonotype has a count of ten or more. J is TRBJ2-1 and V is TRBV4-3, with D tentatively TRBD2 (6 bases). The CDR3 is made up of 16 amino acids. CDR1 and CDR2 from the germline V gene are LGHNA and YSLEER. V lost 0 bases to trimming and J lost 4 bases, with 13 bases between them. The CDR3 DNA sequence: TGCGCCAGCAGCCAAGATCCGGGACTCCTGTACAATGAGCAGTTCTTC. Amino acid sequence: CASSQDPGLLYNEQFF.

This clonotype was seen more than once but under ten times. The chain has TRBV5-6 and TRBJ2-3, with D maybe TRBD1 (6 bases). This CDR3 contains 12 residues. Per germline, CDR1 SGHDT and CDR2 YYEEEE. V was shortened by 4 bases and J by 7 bases, with 10 bases between the two germline ends. CDR3 sequence reads: CASSPGDNTQYF. CDR3 nucleotide sequence: TGTGCCAGCAGCCCAGGGGACAATACGCAGTATTTT.

The gene calls are TRBV24-1 and TRBJ2-1; D is undetermined. Germline lookup yields CDR1 KGHDR and CDR2 SFDVKD. The CDR3 has 14 amino acids. With 1 base removed from V and 4 bases from J, the gap between germline ends came to 7 bases. The CDR3: CATSDFGPYNEQFF. CDR3 nucleotide sequence: TGTGCCACCAGTGATTTCGGCCCTTACAATGAGCAGTTCTTC.

This clonotype has a count of ten or more. The chain uses TRBV6-1 and TRBJ2-5, with a possible D match to TRBD2 (6 bases). CDR3 size: 13 residues. The germline gives CDR1 MNHNS, CDR2 SASEGT. The germline V and J ends were trimmed by 7 bases and 3 bases, with 12 bases remaining between them. In DNA form, the CDR3 reads TGTGCCAGCACCGACGGGAGAAAAGAGACCCAGTACTTC. Encoded protein: CASTDGRKETQYF.

This clonotype was counted many times. V is TRBV13 and J is TRBJ1-1; 8 bases map to TRBD1. The CDR3 covers 15 residues. V lost 5 bases to trimming and J lost 2 bases; unmatched junction nucleotides: 7. The germline V gene has CDR1 PRHDT and CDR2 FYEKMQ (reference sequence). The CDR3 here is CASSVQGQENTEAFF. The CDR3 coding sequence is TGTGCCAGCAGCGTCCAGGGACAGGAAAACACTGAAGCTTTCTTT.

The chain recombines TRBV5-1 with TRBJ2-6, with 8 bases aligning to TRBD1. The CDR3 sequence is 17 residues long. V was clipped by 4 bases and J by 0 bases; unmatched bases: 6. The germline V gene encodes CDR1 SGHRS and CDR2 YFSETQ. CDR3 bases: TGCGCCAGCAGCCCGGACAGGGCTAGCTCTGGGGCCAACGTCCTGACTTTC. Translating gives CASSPDRASSGANVLTF.

The chain joins TRBV12-3 or TRBV12-4 to TRBJ2-1; 10 bases fit TRBD2. V trimming: 3 bases; J trimming: 6 bases; junction bases outside the gene matches: 5. This CDR3 has 15 amino acids. CDR3 nucleotides: TGTGCCAGCAGTTTTTCTAGCGGGAGAATCAATGAGCAGTTCTTC. It codes for CASSFSSGRINEQFF.

This clonotype has more than one count but fewer than ten. At one end the junction does not follow the germline gene, possibly because of a read error. The chain employs TRBV27 and TRBJ1-2; D may be TRBD1 (6 bases). Germline assignment: CDR1 MNHEY and CDR2 SMNVEV (reference sequence). The CDR3 runs to 15 residues. In nucleotides, the CDR3 is TGTGCCAGCAGCTTATCAGGGGATCCCTACTATGGCTACACCTTC. Residues: CASSLSGDPYYGYTF.

The V and J genes are TRBV4-2 and TRBJ1-2; D gene unclear. The CDR3 spans 14 residues. The germline V gene encodes CDR1 LGHNA and CDR2 YNFKEQ. Deletions cut 1 base from V and 5 bases from J, with 11 bases between. CDR3 nucleotides: TGTGCCAGCAGCCAAGTCCCCCCCCGTTATGGCTACACCTTC. It encodes CASSQVPPRYGYTF.

This clonotype was seen only a few times. The chain combines TRBV27 with TRBJ1-5; possibly TRBD1 for D (5 bases). CDR3 length: 16 residues. Trimming removed 8 bases at V and 1 base at J, with 18 bases between. Germline V lookup: CDR1 MNHEY, CDR2 SMNVEV (reference sequence). As DNA, the CDR3 is TGTGCCAGCGGGACGCAGGCCCCCCAAAGCAATCAGCCCCAGCATTTT. This sequence encodes CASGTQAPQSNQPQHF.

This chain uses TRBV5-6 with TRBJ2-5; D gene unclear. V gave up 1 base and J gave up 5 bases, with 9 bases separating them. CDR1 and CDR2 (germline): SGHDT, YYEEEE. This CDR3 is 13 amino acids long. CDR3 bases: TGTGCCAGCAGCTTGAGCTCCGGGGAGACCCAGTACTTC. Translating gives CASSLSSGETQYF.

This clonotype was detected only a few times. The V call is TRBV7-3, the J call TRBJ2-7; 7 nucleotides align to TRBD1. CDR1 is SGHTA and CDR2 is FQGTGA in the germline V gene. This CDR3 spans 15 amino acids. The V and J ends lost 1 base and 5 bases, in that order; junction bases with no gene match: 8. CDR3 in DNA: TGTGCCAGCAGCTTAAATATGCAGGGGGTCAACGAGCAGTACTTC. Translated: CASSLNMQGVNEQYF.

The chain employs TRBV6-1 and TRBJ2-1; the match to TRBD2 covers 10 bases. In germline, CDR1 is MNHNS, CDR2 SASEGT. V lost 8 bases to trimming and J lost 7 bases; unmatched junction nucleotides: 11. This CDR3 has 15 residues. This CDR3 reads CASCLISGRANEQFF. The CDR3 DNA reads as TGTGCCAGCTGCCTCATAAGCGGGAGGGCGAATGAGCAGTTCTTC.

This clonotype appeared a few times. The CDR3 DNA sequence: TGCGCCAGCAGACCCGGCGGTACAGATACGCAGTATTTT. Its protein is CASRPGGTDTQYF. The V and J genes are TRBV4-1 and TRBJ2-3, with D unresolved. The germline V gene has CDR1 MGHRA and CDR2 YSYEKL. CDR3 length equals 13 residues. V lost 6 bases to trimming and J lost 3 bases, with 10 bases between them.

This clonotype was detected only a few times. This chain joins TRBV20-1 and TRBJ2-7, with a possible D match to TRBD2 (6 bases). Trimming stripped 0 bases from V and 0 bases from J, with 9 bases between. The germline V gene encodes CDR1 DFQATT and CDR2 SNEGSKA (reference sequence). The CDR3 extends over 14 amino acids. The CDR3 region has the DNA TGCAGTGCTAGAGAAGCGGGCAGCTCCTACGAGCAGTACTTC. It codes for CSAREAGSSYEQYF.

Note on this clonotype: Sequence at one end of the junction differs from germline and may be a read error. The CDR3 loop is CAISSGPTYEQYF. The DNA of the CDR3 is TGTGCCATCAGTAGCGGTCCCACCTACGAGCAGTACTTC. The chain links TRBV6-6 to TRBJ2-7, with a weak D call TRBD2 (6 bases). In germline, CDR1 is MNHNY, CDR2 SVGAGI (reference sequence). The CDR3 runs 13 residues.

This clonotype was counted only a few times. The V gene is TRBV20-1, the J gene TRBJ2-7; 8 bases match TRBD1. This CDR3 is 16 amino acids long. Germline CDR1 DFQATT, CDR2 SNEGSKA (reference sequence). J was trimmed by 7 bases and V by 0 bases; bases with no gene match: 14. CDR3 sequence: CSARDIVTGETGEQYF. The DNA for the CDR3 is TGCAGTGCTAGAGATATTGTGACAGGGGAGACGGGAGAGCAGTACTTC.

A few counts support this clonotype. The V and J genes are TRBV29-1 and TRBJ2-6, with no clear D. The germline V gene has CDR1 SQVTM and CDR2 ANQGSEA. The CDR3 is 16 amino acids. Trimming took 0 bases from V and 2 from J, leaving 11 bases between them. CDR3 in amino acids: CSVEDLLGAGANVLTF. The DNA of the CDR3 is TGCAGCGTTGAAGATCTTTTGGGTGCTGGGGCCAACGTCCTGACTTTC.

This chain links TRBV7-8 with TRBJ2-1, with a weak D call TRBD2 (6 bases). The CDR3 contains 15 residues. Trimming stripped 3 bases from V and 4 bases from J, with 13 bases between. The germline CDR1 and CDR2 sequences are SGHVS and FQNEAQ. The CDR3 sequence is CASSFSRDAYNEQFF. The CDR3, as DNA: TGTGCCAGCAGCTTTTCGCGGGATGCATACAATGAGCAGTTCTTC.

This clonotype was observed a few times. The chain recombines TRBV11-1 with TRBJ2-7; 7 bases align to TRBD2. Germline loops: CDR1 SGHAT, CDR2 FQDESV (reference sequence). This CDR3 has 19 amino acids. V lost 5 bases, J lost 3 bases, and 22 bases stayed unmatched. The CDR3, as DNA: TGTGCCAGCAGCCCCCTTCCCGGGACTACAACGCGGGGCCGCTACGAGCAGTACTTC. Its protein product is CASSPLPGTTTRGRYEQYF.

This clonotype was observed a handful of times. The rearrangement joins TRBV15 to TRBJ2-3; D is perhaps TRBD1 (6 bases). V lost 3 bases and J 3 bases, leaving 19 bases between the germline ends. Germline V gives CDR1 LNHNV, CDR2 YYDKDF (reference sequence). This CDR3 is built from 17 residues. This CDR3 reads CATSSANTGSGTDTQYF. The CDR3 DNA follows: TGTGCCACCAGCAGTGCTAACACAGGGTCTGGTACAGATACGCAGTATTTT.

V gene TRBV12-5 combines with J gene TRBJ2-1; D might be TRBD1 (6 bases). The CDR3 is 14 amino acids. Germline loops: CDR1 LGHNT, CDR2 FRNRAP. V shed 3 bases and J shed 6 bases, with 12 bases lying between them. Written as DNA, the CDR3 is TGTGCTAGTGGTTTCCAGGGGCGCTCCAATGAGCAGTTCTTC. This encodes CASGFQGRSNEQFF.

This clonotype occurred a few times. This chain links TRBV13 with TRBJ2-4, with TRBD2 matching 12 bases. The V segment lost 4 bases and the J segment 6 bases; nucleotides outside the gene matches: 16. This CDR3 contains 19 residues. Germline V gene lookup returns CDR1 PRHDT and CDR2 FYEKMQ (reference sequence). CDR3 sequence: CASSSRDGLAGGPINIQYF. CDR3 nucleotide sequence: TGTGCCAGCAGCTCCCGCGATGGTCTAGCGGGAGGGCCGATAAACATTCAGTACTTC.

This clonotype was counted a few times. V and J are TRBV5-1 and TRBJ2-1; perhaps TRBD2 as D (6 bases). Germline V gene sequence: CDR1 SGHRS, CDR2 YFSETQ. This CDR3 contains 16 residues. V was cut by 0 bases and J by 4 bases, with 14 bases left in between. CDR3 coding DNA: TGCGCCAGCAGCTTGGCCCTGGCGGGACTTTACAATGAGCAGTTCTTC. Translating gives CASSLALAGLYNEQFF.

This clonotype was found many times. The chain joins TRBV15 to TRBJ2-7, with TRBD1 identical over 7 bases. The V segment lost 2 bases and the J segment 0 bases; nucleotides outside the gene matches: 7. Germline CDR1 and CDR2: LNHNV and YYDKDF (reference sequence). CDR3 length: 16 residues. The CDR3 region is CATSRPPTGSSYEQYF. CDR3 in DNA: TGTGCCACCAGCAGACCCCCGACAGGGAGCTCCTACGAGCAGTACTTC.

This clonotype was recorded a few times. The V and J genes are TRBV6-6 and TRBJ2-1; TRBD2 agrees at 7 bases. CDR3 length: 13 residues. Germline CDR1 MNHNY, CDR2 SVGAGI (reference sequence). V was pared by 4 bases and J by 9 bases, with 6 bases of the junction left unmatched. Here the CDR3 reads CASSLGGSAEQFF. In nucleotides, the CDR3 is TGTGCCAGCAGTTTGGGCGGGAGCGCTGAGCAGTTCTTC.

The rearrangement links TRBV29-1 to TRBJ2-3, with TRBD1 as a possible D gene (5 bases). Looked up from germline, CDR1 is SQVTM and CDR2 is ANQGSEA. Trimming pared 3 bases from V and 4 bases from J, leaving 5 bases between. The CDR3 is made up of 11 amino acids. The CDR3 loop is CSVDRADTQYF. The CDR3 region has the DNA TGCAGCGTTGACAGGGCAGATACGCAGTATTTT.